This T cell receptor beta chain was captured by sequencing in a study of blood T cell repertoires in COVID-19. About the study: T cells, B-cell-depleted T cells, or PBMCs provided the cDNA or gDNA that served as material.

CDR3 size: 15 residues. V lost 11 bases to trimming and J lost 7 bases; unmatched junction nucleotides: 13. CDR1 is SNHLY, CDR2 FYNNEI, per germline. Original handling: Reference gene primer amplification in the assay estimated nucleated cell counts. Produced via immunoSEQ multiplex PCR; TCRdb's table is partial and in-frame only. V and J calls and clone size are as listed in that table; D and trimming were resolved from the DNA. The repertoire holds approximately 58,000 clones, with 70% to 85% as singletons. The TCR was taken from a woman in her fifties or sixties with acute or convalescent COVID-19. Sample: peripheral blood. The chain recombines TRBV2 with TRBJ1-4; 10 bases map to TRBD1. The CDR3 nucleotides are TGTGCCTCACATTTCCCCGGGACAGGGGCTGAAAAACTGTTTTTT. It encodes CASHFPGTGAEKLFF.